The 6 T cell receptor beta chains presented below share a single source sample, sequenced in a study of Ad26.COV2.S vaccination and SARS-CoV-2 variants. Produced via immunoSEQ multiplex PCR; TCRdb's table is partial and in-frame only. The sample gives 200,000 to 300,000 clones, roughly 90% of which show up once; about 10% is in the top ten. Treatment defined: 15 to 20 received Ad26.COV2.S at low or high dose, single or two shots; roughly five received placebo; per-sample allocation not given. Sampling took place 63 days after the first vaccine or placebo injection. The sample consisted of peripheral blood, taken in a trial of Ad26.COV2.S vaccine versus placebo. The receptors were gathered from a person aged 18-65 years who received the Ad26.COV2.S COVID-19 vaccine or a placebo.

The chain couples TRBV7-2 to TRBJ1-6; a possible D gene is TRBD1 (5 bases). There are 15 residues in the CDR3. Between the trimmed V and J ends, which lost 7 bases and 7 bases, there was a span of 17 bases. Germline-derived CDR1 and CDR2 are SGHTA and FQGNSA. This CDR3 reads CASTLGQGGNSPLHF. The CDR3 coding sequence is TGTGCCAGCACCCTGGGGCAGGGAGGAAATTCACCCCTCCACTTT.

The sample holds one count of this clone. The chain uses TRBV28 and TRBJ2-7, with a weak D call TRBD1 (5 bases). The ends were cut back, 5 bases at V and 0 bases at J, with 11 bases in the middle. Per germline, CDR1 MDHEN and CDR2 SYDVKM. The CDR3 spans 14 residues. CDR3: CASSATDTSYEQYF. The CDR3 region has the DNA TGTGCCAGCAGTGCTACGGACACCTCCTACGAGCAGTACTTC.

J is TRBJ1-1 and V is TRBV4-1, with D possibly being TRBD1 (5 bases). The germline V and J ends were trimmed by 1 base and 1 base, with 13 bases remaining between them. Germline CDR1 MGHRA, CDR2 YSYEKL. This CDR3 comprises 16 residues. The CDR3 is CASSQGIAGSNTEAFF. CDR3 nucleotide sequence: TGCGCCAGCAGCCAAGGAATTGCAGGGTCGAACACTGAAGCTTTCTTT.

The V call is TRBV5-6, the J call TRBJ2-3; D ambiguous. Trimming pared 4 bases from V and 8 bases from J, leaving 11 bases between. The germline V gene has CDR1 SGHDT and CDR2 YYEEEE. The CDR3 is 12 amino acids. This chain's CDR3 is CASSAELITQYF. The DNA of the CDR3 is TGTGCCAGCAGCGCCGAGCTAATTACGCAGTATTTT.

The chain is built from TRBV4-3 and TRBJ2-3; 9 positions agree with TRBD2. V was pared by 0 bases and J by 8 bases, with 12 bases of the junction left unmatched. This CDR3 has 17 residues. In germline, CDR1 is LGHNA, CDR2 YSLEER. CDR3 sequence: CASSQDGSAGGFSTQYF. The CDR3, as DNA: TGCGCCAGCAGCCAAGATGGGTCAGCGGGGGGCTTTAGTACGCAGTATTTT.

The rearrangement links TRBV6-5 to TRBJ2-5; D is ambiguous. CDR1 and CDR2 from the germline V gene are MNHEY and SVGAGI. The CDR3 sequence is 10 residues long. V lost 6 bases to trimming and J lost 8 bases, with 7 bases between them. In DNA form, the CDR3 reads TGTGCCAGCAGCCCATTAACCCAGTACTTC. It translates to CASSPLTQYF.